Below are 29 T cell receptor beta chains sequenced from a single sample in a study of cytomegalovirus exposure and HLA in healthy donors. With 60 Vbeta and 13 Jbeta primers, the PCR was carried out. The protocol was immunoSEQ multiplex PCR, while the TCRdb copy is restricted to in-frame clones and leaves out a portion. The repertoire includes about 140,000 clones, approximately 79% of them detected once, and more than 0.85% sits in the top ten. The specimen was PBMCs. The receptor set was obtained from a man between 18 and 35 years old in good health and CMV-seronegative.

A remark on this clone: At one boundary the junction diverges from the germline segment, which might be a read error. The rearrangement links TRBV7-7 to TRBJ1-1, with D possibly TRBD1 on 6 matching bases. Per germline, CDR1 SSHAT and CDR2 FNYEAQ (reference sequence). This CDR3 is built from 13 residues. The CDR3 region is CASSLIEGAEAFF. CDR3 DNA: TGTGCTAGCAGCTTGATAGAGGGGGCTGAAGCTTTCTTT.

This clone was seen only once. This chain links TRBV6-5 with TRBJ2-7; 8 nucleotides line up with TRBD1. This CDR3 spans 15 amino acids. V was clipped by 7 bases and J by 6 bases; unmatched bases: 14. Germline assignment: CDR1 MNHEY and CDR2 SVGAGI. In nucleotides, the CDR3 is TGTGCCAGCAATAAACGACGGACAGGGAGCGGCGAGCAGTACTTC. It translates to CASNKRRTGSGEQYF.

This chain links TRBV27 with TRBJ2-7; perhaps TRBD2 as D (5 bases). This CDR3 has 12 amino acids. The ends were cut back, 7 bases at V and 3 bases at J, with 10 bases in the middle. Per germline, CDR1 MNHEY and CDR2 SMNVEV (reference sequence). DNA for the CDR3: TGTGCCAGCACGGATCGGGACTACGAGCAGTACTTC. Protein sequence: CASTDRDYEQYF.

The V call is TRBV5-1, the J call TRBJ2-5, with TRBD2 as a possible D gene (5 bases). The CDR3 contains 14 residues. Trimming removed 0 bases at V and 0 bases at J, with 6 bases between. Germline V gene lookup returns CDR1 SGHRS and CDR2 YFSETQ. The CDR3 protein is CASSLAGNQETQYF. DNA for the CDR3: TGCGCCAGCAGCTTGGCCGGGAACCAAGAGACCCAGTACTTC.

The V gene is TRBV12-5, the J gene TRBJ2-5; 8 positions match TRBD2. Germline CDR1 LGHNT, CDR2 FRNRAP. V lost 6 bases, J lost 2 bases, and 11 bases stayed unmatched. This CDR3 has 16 residues. The CDR3 DNA reads TGTGCTAGTGGACCTCCGCAGCGGGGGCTTCAAGAGACCCAGTACTTC. This encodes CASGPPQRGLQETQYF.

This chain links TRBV5-1 with TRBJ2-7; TRBD2 agrees at 7 bases. CDR3 length: 15 amino acids. J was trimmed by 4 bases and V by 0 bases; bases with no gene match: 7. Per the germline V gene, CDR1 is SGHRS and CDR2 is YFSETQ. CDR3 sequence: CASSLARTGGYEQYF. The CDR3 DNA reads TGCGCCAGCAGCTTGGCTCGGACGGGGGGATACGAGCAGTACTTC.

CDR3 nucleotides: TGTGCCAGCAGCTTAGCAGGGGGCAAGGGTCAGCCCCAGCATTTT. Translated, it gives CASSLAGGKGQPQHF. The rearrangement uses TRBV7-6 and TRBJ1-5; 7 positions agree with TRBD1. The length of the CDR3 is 15 residues. Germline CDR1 and CDR2: SGHVS and FNYEAQ. V gave up 0 bases and J gave up 6 bases; unmatched junction bases: 5.

The CDR3 sequence is CATRTLDSRNEQFF. CDR3 nucleotide sequence: TGTGCCACCCGAACACTCGACAGTCGCAATGAGCAGTTCTTC. The V and J genes are TRBV6-5 and TRBJ2-1; D might be TRBD1 (5 bases). V was clipped by 10 bases and J by 6 bases, with 19 bases between them. There are 14 residues in the CDR3. CDR1 and CDR2 from the germline V gene are MNHEY and SVGAGI.

This chain joins TRBV4-3 and TRBJ2-3; a possible D gene is TRBD1 (5 bases). The CDR3 contains 15 residues. Germline V gene sequence: CDR1 LGHNA, CDR2 YSLEER. Trimming cost V 0 bases and J 1 base, with 8 bases left between them. The CDR3 loop reads CASSQDRVGTDTQYF. CDR3 bases: TGCGCCAGCAGCCAAGACAGGGTGGGCACAGATACGCAGTATTTT.

This clone has just one count. The chain has TRBV7-2 and TRBJ1-2; no firm D call. Trimming shortened V by 5 bases and J by 8 bases, and 15 bases separated the two germline ends. There are 13 residues in the CDR3. Germline V gives CDR1 SGHTA, CDR2 FQGNSA. The CDR3 here is CASSPSTEGGYTF. CDR3 sequence (DNA): TGTGCCAGCAGCCCGTCTACAGAGGGAGGCTACACCTTC.

V and J are TRBV9 and TRBJ2-7, with 7 bases lining up with TRBD1. This CDR3 region has 15 residues. CDR1 and CDR2 from the germline V gene are SGDLS and YYNGEE. Trimming removed 0 bases from V and 5 bases from J; junction bases left unmatched: 8. As DNA, the CDR3 is TGTGCCAGCAGCGTAGGGGCCCGGACAGGCAACGAGCAGTACTTC. This encodes CASSVGARTGNEQYF.

The J gene is TRBJ1-2, the V gene TRBV6-6; 9 nucleotides agree with TRBD1. The CDR3 is 14 amino acids. Germline trimming cut 2 bases from V and 5 bases from J; bases unmatched to any gene: 3. Germline loops: CDR1 MNHNY, CDR2 SVGAGI (reference sequence). This CDR3 is CASSYLDRGYGYTF. In nucleotides, the CDR3 is TGTGCCAGCAGTTACCTGGACAGGGGATATGGCTACACCTTC.

This sequence joins TRBV13 and TRBJ2-2, with 7 bases that match TRBD1. CDR1 is PRHDT and CDR2 is FYEKMQ in the germline V gene (reference sequence). The J segment lost 4 bases and the V segment lost 5 bases, leaving 4 bases of the junction unmatched. The CDR3 has 14 residues. The CDR3 DNA reads as TGTGCCAGCAGCGTCAACAGGGGCACCGGGGAGCTGTTTTTT. It codes for CASSVNRGTGELFF. Full variable domain (rest looked up from reference TRBV13 and TRBJ2-2): AAGVIQSPRHLIKEKRETATLKCYPIPRHDTVYWYQQGPGQDPQFLISFYEKMQSDKGSIPDRFSAQQFSDYHSELNMSSLELGDSALYFCASSVNRGTGELFFGEGSRLTVL.

The chain employs TRBV15 and TRBJ2-3; D perhaps matches TRBD2 (6 bases). V shed 1 base and J shed 7 bases, with 12 bases lying between them. The CDR3 loop spans 14 amino acids. The germline V gene encodes CDR1 LNHNV and CDR2 YYDKDF (reference sequence). The CDR3 loop reads CATSRGTMGYTQYF. Written as DNA, the CDR3 is TGTGCCACCAGCAGAGGGACTATGGGTTATACGCAGTATTTT.

The chain joins TRBV7-9 to TRBJ2-3, with a weak D call TRBD2 (6 bases). Trimming cost V 3 bases and J 4 bases, with 11 bases left between them. Looked up from germline, CDR1 is SEHNR and CDR2 is FQNEAQ (reference sequence). The CDR3 spans 14 residues. The CDR3: CASSFSTSADTQYF. CDR3 coding DNA: TGTGCCAGCAGCTTCTCGACTAGTGCAGATACGCAGTATTTT.

V gene TRBV7-9 combines with J gene TRBJ2-2; the D is unclear. The germline V gene encodes CDR1 SEHNR and CDR2 FQNEAQ (reference sequence). The CDR3 is made up of 11 amino acids. CDR3: CCTVDTGELFF. The CDR3 DNA sequence: TGTTGTACGGTAGACACCGGGGAGCTGTTTTTT.

The chain combines TRBV7-9 with TRBJ1-1; 7 nucleotides agree with TRBD1. Germline V lookup: CDR1 SEHNR, CDR2 FQNEAQ (reference sequence). Trimming took 5 bases from V and 0 from J; bases not matched to a gene: 12. This CDR3 comprises 17 residues. CDR3 in amino acids: CASSSDPRTGLNTEAFF. DNA of the CDR3: TGTGCCAGCAGCAGCGATCCCCGGACAGGCTTGAACACTGAAGCTTTCTTT.

The chain couples TRBV5-1 to TRBJ1-2; the match to TRBD1 covers 8 bases. The germline gives CDR1 SGHRS, CDR2 YFSETQ. J was trimmed by 8 bases and V by 1 base; bases with no gene match: 10. CDR3 length: 15 residues. The CDR3 coding sequence is TGCGCCAGCAGCTTGTTAATCACAGGGGGTGGAGGCTACACCTTC. It yields the protein CASSLLITGGGGYTF.

The rearrangement joins TRBV7-9 to TRBJ2-3, with D hard to call. The CDR3 extends over 13 amino acids. V lost 8 bases and J lost 1, with 10 bases in between. The germline V gene has CDR1 SEHNR and CDR2 FQNEAQ (reference sequence). CDR3 region: CASGRIGTDTQYF. In DNA, the CDR3 is TGTGCCAGCGGTCGTATAGGCACAGATACGCAGTATTTT.

This clone came up a few times. This sequence joins TRBV5-1 and TRBJ1-1; unclear D gene. V was cut by 0 bases and J by 0 bases, with 6 bases left in between. The CDR3 is 14 residues long. CDR1 SGHRS and CDR2 YFSETQ come from the germline V gene. The CDR3 nucleotides are TGCGCCAGCAGCTTGGGACACATGAACACTGAAGCTTTCTTT. It codes for CASSLGHMNTEAFF. The entire variable domain, with the rest obtained from reference TRBV5-1 and TRBJ1-1, is as follows: KAGVTQTPRYLIKTRGQQVTLSCSPISGHRSVSWYQQTPGQGLQFLFEYFSETQRNKGNFPGRFSGRQFSNSRSEMNVSTLELGDSALYLCASSLGHMNTEAFFGQGTRLTVV.

This chain connects TRBV4-1 to TRBJ1-2; TRBD1 is a possible D gene (6 bases). In germline, CDR1 is MGHRA, CDR2 YSYEKL. The V and J ends lost 0 bases and 7 bases respectively, with 18 bases between them. The CDR3 spans 16 residues. CDR3 bases: TGCGCCAGCAGCCAAGATCCCGTTTGGGGGGGCGGTGGCTACACCTTC. Encoded protein: CASSQDPVWGGGGYTF.

This chain connects TRBV7-2 to TRBJ2-5; 11 positions agree with TRBD1. The DNA matches TRBJ2-7 better at its end, which makes the J call doubtful. Per germline, CDR1 SGHTA and CDR2 FQGNSA. CDR3 size: 14 residues. The CDR3 nucleotides are TGTGCCAGCAGCTTAGGGGACAGGGGGTACGAGCAGTACTTC. Translating gives CASSLGDRGYEQYF.

This chain joins TRBV7-2 and TRBJ2-5; 8 bases agree with TRBD2. Per the germline V gene, CDR1 is SGHTA and CDR2 is FQGNSA. Losses at the gene ends were 5 bases for V and 5 bases for J; bases not matched to a gene: 10. The CDR3 extends over 15 amino acids. CDR3 in DNA: TGTGCCAGCAGCCCGAGGCGGGGCGGGAGGGAGACCCAGTACTTC. Encoded protein: CASSPRRGGRETQYF.

This clone appeared once. The chain couples TRBV30 to TRBJ1-2, with TRBD1 matching over 9 bases. Germline CDR1 and CDR2: GTSNPN and SVGIG (reference sequence). This CDR3 is 12 amino acids long. Here the CDR3 DNA reads TGTGGCGGAGGACAGGGGCACTATGGCTACACCTTC. As protein: CGGGQGHYGYTF.

The chain joins TRBV20-1 to TRBJ2-7; a possible D gene is TRBD2 (5 bases). Germline-derived CDR1 and CDR2 are DFQATT and SNEGSKA (reference sequence). Trimming shortened V by 3 bases and J by 2 bases, and 5 bases separated the two germline ends. The CDR3 spans 11 residues. The CDR3 spells CSASGTYEQYF. DNA for the CDR3: TGCAGTGCTAGCGGGACCTACGAGCAGTACTTC.

This clone was recorded only once. The rearrangement uses TRBV14 and TRBJ2-2; D possibly corresponds to TRBD2 (5 bases). The germline CDR1 and CDR2 sequences are SGHDN and FVKESK. CDR3 length: 13 residues. V was trimmed by 1 base and J by 5 bases, leaving 5 bases between them. The CDR3 bases are TGTGCCAGCAGCCAAGGGACTACCGGGGAGCTGTTTTTT. Protein: CASSQGTTGELFF.

The chain couples TRBV6-5 to TRBJ1-1; 7 bases align to TRBD1. Germline CDR1 reads MNHEY; CDR2 reads SVGAGI. The CDR3 is 14 residues long. Trimming took 6 bases from V and 4 from J; bases not matched to a gene: 8. CDR3: CASSRTGVSTEAFF. The CDR3 DNA follows: TGTGCCAGCAGCCGCACAGGGGTGAGCACTGAAGCTTTCTTT.

The V and J genes are TRBV9 and TRBJ1-5; D possibly corresponds to TRBD1 (5 bases). There are 13 residues in the CDR3. Trimming shortened V by 0 bases and J by 4 bases, and 5 bases separated the two germline ends. Germline-derived CDR1 and CDR2 are SGDLS and YYNGEE. The CDR3 DNA is TGTGCCAGCAGCGTAGGACAGAATCAGCCCCAGCATTTT. This encodes CASSVGQNQPQHF.

This rearrangement joins TRBV9 to TRBJ1-2; the match to TRBD1 covers 7 bases. V dropped 6 bases and J dropped 4; count of bases not matched to a gene: 15. This CDR3 spans 16 amino acids. Germline CDR1 is SGDLS and CDR2 is YYNGEE. The CDR3 coding sequence is TGTGCCAGCAACCGTGAACCCGACAGGGACGGCTATGGCTACACCTTC. Translated, it gives CASNREPDRDGYGYTF.